The clone carrying this TCR beta chain was seen a single time. The sample belongs to a study of T cell changes during pregnancy in multiple sclerosis. The table came from immunoSEQ multiplex PCR; TCRdb's copy has only in-frame clones and leaves some out. Of 40,000 to 45,000 clones listed, roughly 90% are singletons. Per the germline V gene, CDR1 is SGHVS and CDR2 is FQNEAQ. There are 14 residues in the CDR3. Germline trimming cut 10 bases from V and 4 bases from J; bases unmatched to any gene: 10. This sample comprised CD8+ T cells from peripheral blood mononuclear cells, obtained in the third trimester of pregnancy. The receptor was derived from a female donor with multiple sclerosis, enrolled in a pregnancy study. The chain employs TRBV7-8 and TRBJ2-3, with TRBD1 identical over 8 bases. CDR3 in DNA: TGTGCCACCGAGACAGGGGAGGATGCAGATACGCAGTATTTT. It codes for CATETGEDADTQYF.